This T cell receptor beta chain was retrieved from a study of T cell repertoires in cytomegalovirus infection. This clonotype was recorded a few times. The CDR3 spans 15 residues. After removal of 1 base from V and 3 bases from J, the junction contained 3 bases not matched to a gene. Germline assignment: CDR1 LGHNA and CDR2 YSLEER. TCRdb used MiXCR to reprocess the reads, holding one entry per CDR3 protein. This table has under 350,000 distinct CDR3 sequences, 8% to 10% appearing once. The sequenced sample consisted of PBMCs. The rearrangement joins TRBV4-3 to TRBJ2-3, with 8 bases that match TRBD1. The source is a human donor in good health (CMV status not recorded). Some clones in this sample may be carry-over from other donors' samples. The CDR3 DNA is TGCGCCAGCAGCCAAGTCGGACAGGGTACAGATACGCAGTATTTT. This sequence encodes CASSQVGQGTDTQYF.